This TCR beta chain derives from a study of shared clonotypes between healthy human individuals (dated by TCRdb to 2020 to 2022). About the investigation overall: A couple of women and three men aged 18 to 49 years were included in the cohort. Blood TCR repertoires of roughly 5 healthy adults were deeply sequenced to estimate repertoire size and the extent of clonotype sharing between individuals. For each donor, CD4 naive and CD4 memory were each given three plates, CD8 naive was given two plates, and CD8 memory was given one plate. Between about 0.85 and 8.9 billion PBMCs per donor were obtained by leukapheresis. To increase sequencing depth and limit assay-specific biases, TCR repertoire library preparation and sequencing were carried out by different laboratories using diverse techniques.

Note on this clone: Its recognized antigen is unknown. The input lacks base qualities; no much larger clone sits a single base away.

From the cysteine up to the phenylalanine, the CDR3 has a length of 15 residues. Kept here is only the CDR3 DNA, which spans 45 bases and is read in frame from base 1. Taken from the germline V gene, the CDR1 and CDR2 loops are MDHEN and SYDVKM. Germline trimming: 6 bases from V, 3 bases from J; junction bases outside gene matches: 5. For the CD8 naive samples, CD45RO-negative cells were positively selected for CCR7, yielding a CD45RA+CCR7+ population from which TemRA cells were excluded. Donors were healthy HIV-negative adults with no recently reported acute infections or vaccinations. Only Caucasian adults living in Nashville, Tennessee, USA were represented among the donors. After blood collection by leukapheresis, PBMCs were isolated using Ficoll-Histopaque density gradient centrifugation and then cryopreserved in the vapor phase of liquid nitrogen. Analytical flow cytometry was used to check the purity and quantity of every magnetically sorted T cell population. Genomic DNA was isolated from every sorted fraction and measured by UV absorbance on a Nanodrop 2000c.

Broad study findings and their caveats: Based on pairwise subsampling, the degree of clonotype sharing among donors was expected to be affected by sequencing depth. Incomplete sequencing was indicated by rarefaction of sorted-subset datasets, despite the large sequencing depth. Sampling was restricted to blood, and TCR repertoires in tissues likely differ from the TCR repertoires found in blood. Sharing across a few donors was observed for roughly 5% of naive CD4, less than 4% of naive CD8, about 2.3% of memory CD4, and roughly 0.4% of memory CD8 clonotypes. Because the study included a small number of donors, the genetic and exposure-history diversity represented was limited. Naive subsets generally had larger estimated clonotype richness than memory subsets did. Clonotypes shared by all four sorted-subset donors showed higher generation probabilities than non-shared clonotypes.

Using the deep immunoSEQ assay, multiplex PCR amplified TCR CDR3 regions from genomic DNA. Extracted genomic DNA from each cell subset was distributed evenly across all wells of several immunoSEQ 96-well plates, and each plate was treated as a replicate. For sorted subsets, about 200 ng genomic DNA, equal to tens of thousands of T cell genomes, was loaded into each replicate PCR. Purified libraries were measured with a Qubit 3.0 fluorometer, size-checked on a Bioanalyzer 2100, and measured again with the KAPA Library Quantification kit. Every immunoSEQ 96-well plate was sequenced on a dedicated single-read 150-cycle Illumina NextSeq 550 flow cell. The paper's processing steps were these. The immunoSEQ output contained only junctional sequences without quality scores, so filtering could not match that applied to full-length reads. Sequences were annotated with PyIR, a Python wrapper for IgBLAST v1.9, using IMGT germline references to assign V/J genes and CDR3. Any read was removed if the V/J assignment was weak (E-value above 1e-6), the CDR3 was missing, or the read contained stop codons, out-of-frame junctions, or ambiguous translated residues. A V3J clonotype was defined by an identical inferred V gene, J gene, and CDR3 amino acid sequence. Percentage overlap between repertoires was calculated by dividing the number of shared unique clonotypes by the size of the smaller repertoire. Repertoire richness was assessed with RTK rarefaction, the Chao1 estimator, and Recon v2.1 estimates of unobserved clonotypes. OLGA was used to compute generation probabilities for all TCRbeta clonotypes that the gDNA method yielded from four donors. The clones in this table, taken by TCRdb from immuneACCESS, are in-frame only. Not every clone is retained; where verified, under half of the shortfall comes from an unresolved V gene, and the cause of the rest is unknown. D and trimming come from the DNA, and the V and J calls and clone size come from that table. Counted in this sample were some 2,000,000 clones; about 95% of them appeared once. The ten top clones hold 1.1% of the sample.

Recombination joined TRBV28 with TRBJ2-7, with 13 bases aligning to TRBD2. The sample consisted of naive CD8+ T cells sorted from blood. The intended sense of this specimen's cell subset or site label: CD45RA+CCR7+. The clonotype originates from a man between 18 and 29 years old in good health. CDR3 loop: CASSHTSGGDYEQYF. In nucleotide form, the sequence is TGTGCCAGCAGCCACACTAGCGGGGGGGACTACGAGCAGTACTTC.